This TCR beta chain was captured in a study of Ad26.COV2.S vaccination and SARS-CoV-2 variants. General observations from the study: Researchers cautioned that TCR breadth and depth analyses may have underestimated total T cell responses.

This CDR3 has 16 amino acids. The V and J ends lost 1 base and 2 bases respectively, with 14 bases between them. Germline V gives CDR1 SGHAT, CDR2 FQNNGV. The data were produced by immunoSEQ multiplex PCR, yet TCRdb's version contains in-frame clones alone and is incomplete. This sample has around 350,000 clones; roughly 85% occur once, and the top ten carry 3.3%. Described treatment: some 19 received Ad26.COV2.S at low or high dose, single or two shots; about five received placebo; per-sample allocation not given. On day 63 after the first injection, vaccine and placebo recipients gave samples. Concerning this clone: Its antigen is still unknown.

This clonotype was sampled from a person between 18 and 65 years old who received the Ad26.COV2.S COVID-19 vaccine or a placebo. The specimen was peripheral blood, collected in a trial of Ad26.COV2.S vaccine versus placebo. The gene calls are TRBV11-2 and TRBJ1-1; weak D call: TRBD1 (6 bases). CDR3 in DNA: TGTGCCAGCAGCTTAGTGGCGGGGGCCCTAAACACTGAAGCTTTCTTT. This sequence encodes CASSLVAGALNTEAFF.